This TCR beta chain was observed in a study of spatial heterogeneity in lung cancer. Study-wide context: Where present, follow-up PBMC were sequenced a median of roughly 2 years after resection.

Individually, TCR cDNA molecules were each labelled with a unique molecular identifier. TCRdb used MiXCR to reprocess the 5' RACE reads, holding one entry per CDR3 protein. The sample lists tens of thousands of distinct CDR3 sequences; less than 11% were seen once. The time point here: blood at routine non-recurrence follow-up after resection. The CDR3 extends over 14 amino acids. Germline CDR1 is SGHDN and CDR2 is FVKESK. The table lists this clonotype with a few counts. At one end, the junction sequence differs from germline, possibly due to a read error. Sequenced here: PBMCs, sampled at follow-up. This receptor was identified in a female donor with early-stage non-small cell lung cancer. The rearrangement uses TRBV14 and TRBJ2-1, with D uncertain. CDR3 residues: CASSEDWINNEQFF. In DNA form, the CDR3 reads TGTGCCAGCAGCGAAGACTGGATCAACAATGAGCAGTTCTTC.